The 10 T cell receptor beta chains reported below all come from one sample, sequenced in a study of blood T cell repertoires in COVID-19. Data came from immunoSEQ multiplex PCR; TCRdb stores just in-frame clones and leaves some out. This sample has 80,000 to 95,000 clones, with around nine tenths found just once. What was sequenced was peripheral blood. These receptor sequences come from a woman between 70 and 85 years old with acute or convalescent COVID-19.

This chain connects TRBV5-8 to TRBJ2-6; no definite D call. The germline V gene encodes CDR1 SGHTS and CDR2 YDEGEE. This CDR3 has 11 amino acids. Trimming stripped 1 base from V and 11 bases from J, with 4 bases between. The CDR3 DNA reads as TGTGCCAGCAGCTTGAACTACGTCCTGACTTTC. Translating gives CASSLNYVLTF. Together with reference TRBV5-8 and TRBJ2-6, the CDR3 gives the full variable domain: EAGVTQSPTHLIKTRGQQATLRCSPISGHTSVYWYQQALGLGLQFLLWYDEGEERNRGNFPPRFSGRQFPNYSSELNVNALELEDSALYLCASSLNYVLTFGAGSRLTVL.

The chain couples TRBV10-2 to TRBJ2-1; TRBD1 matches 10 bases. V shed 0 bases, J shed 12 bases, and the junction held 26 bases outside the gene matches. The CDR3 is 21 residues long. Germline CDR1 is WSHSY and CDR2 is SAAADI. The CDR3 spells CASSESLPGQGFLGEGIRQFF. The CDR3 DNA reads TGCGCCAGCAGTGAGTCCCTTCCGGGACAGGGGTTTCTTGGGGAGGGCATACGGCAGTTCTTC.

The rearrangement joins TRBV11-3 to TRBJ2-6; 8 bases match TRBD1. The V gene's germline CDR1 is SGHNT and CDR2 YENEEA. J gave up 3 bases and V 5 bases, and 9 bases lay outside the gene matches. This CDR3 spans 17 amino acids. The CDR3: CASSARTGIDGANVLTF. Here the CDR3 DNA reads TGTGCCAGCAGCGCAAGGACAGGGATCGATGGGGCCAACGTCCTGACTTTC.

This clone was seen more than once but under ten times. The chain uses TRBV19 and TRBJ2-1; 7 positions match TRBD1. After removal of 2 bases from V and 4 bases from J, the junction contained 20 bases not matched to a gene. The germline gives CDR1 LNHDA, CDR2 SQIVND (reference sequence). This CDR3 spans 20 amino acids. This chain's CDR3 is CASSIPRVRQGRDSYNEQFF. As DNA, the CDR3 is TGTGCCAGTAGTATACCACGGGTACGACAGGGAAGGGATTCGTACAATGAGCAGTTCTTC. The entire variable domain, with the rest obtained from reference TRBV19 and TRBJ2-1, is as follows: DGGITQSPKYLFRKEGQNVTLSCEQNLNHDAMYWYRQDPGQGLRLIYYSQIVNDFQKGDIAEGYSVSREKKESFPLTVTSAQKNPTAFYLCASSIPRVRQGRDSYNEQFFGPGTRLTVL.

The rearrangement uses TRBV3-1 (or the pseudogene TRBV3-2) and TRBJ1-5; 8 nucleotides agree with TRBD1. The V gene's germline CDR1 is LGHDT and CDR2 YNNKEL (reference sequence). V was pared by 4 bases and J by 5 bases, with 1 base of the junction left unmatched. The CDR3 length is 13 residues. CDR3 sequence: CASSPTGDQPQHF. The CDR3 DNA follows: TGTGCCAGCAGCCCGACAGGGGATCAGCCCCAGCATTTT.

V gene TRBV13 combines with J gene TRBJ1-1, with D hard to call. Per germline, CDR1 PRHDT and CDR2 FYEKMQ (reference sequence). The CDR3 is 13 residues long. V was pared by 5 bases and J by 1 base, with 8 bases between. CDR3 coding DNA: TGTGCCAGCAGCCTACGGGGGAACACTGAAGCTTTCTTT. Translating it yields CASSLRGNTEAFF.

This clone came up a few times. Here the CDR3 reads CASSLSHRGDEKLFF. The CDR3 bases are TGTGCCAGCAGCTTATCACATCGAGGCGATGAAAAACTGTTTTTT. The gene calls are TRBV5-4 and TRBJ1-4; D is unclear. The CDR3 has 15 residues. Germline assignment: CDR1 SGHNT and CDR2 YYREEE (reference sequence). V dropped 2 bases and J dropped 6 bases, with 14 bases sitting between them.

The gene calls are TRBV19 and TRBJ1-1; TRBD1 might be the D (6 bases). Per germline, CDR1 LNHDA and CDR2 SQIVND (reference sequence). V lost 9 bases to trimming and J lost 3 bases, with 17 bases between them. The CDR3 extends over 14 amino acids. This chain's CDR3 is CASRIRGADTEAFF. The CDR3 nucleotides are TGTGCCAGCCGCATACGGGGGGCGGACACTGAAGCTTTCTTT.

The rearrangement joins TRBV3-1 (or the pseudogene TRBV3-2) to TRBJ2-5; D is unresolved. The CDR3 spans 14 residues. V was cut by 0 bases and J by 1 base, with 6 bases left in between. Germline V lookup: CDR1 LGHDT, CDR2 YNNKEL (reference sequence). CDR3 DNA: TGTGCCAGCAGCCAAGATGACTTCCAAGAGACCCAGTACTTC. Translation gives CASSQDDFQETQYF.

This chain joins TRBV28 and TRBJ2-2; 10 bases line up with TRBD2. Germline CDR1 is MDHEN and CDR2 is SYDVKM. Trimming cost V 7 bases and J 6 bases; bases outside gene matches: 11. CDR3 length: 16 residues. The CDR3 loop reads CASTPRASGGPGELFF. CDR3 bases: TGTGCCAGCACCCCACGGGCTAGCGGGGGCCCCGGGGAGCTGTTTTTT.